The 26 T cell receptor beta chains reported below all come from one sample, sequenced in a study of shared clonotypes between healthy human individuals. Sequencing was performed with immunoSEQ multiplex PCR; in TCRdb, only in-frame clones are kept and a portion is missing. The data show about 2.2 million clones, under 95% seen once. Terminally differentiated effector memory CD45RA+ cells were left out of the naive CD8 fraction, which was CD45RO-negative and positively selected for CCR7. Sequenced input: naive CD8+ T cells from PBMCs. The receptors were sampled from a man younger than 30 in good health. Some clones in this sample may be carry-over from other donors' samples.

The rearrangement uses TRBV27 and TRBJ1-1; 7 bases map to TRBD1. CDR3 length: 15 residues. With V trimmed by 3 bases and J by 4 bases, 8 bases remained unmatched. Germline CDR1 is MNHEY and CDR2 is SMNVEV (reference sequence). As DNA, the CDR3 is TGTGCCAGCAGTTTCCAGACAGGGTCAGGCACTGAAGCTTTCTTT. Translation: CASSFQTGSGTEAFF.

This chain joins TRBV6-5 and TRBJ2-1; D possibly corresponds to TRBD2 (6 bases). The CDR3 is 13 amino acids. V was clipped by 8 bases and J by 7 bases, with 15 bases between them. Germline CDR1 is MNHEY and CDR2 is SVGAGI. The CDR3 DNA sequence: TGTGCCAGCCGGGACTCCTTGGGAAATGAGCAGTTCTTC. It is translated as CASRDSLGNEQFF.

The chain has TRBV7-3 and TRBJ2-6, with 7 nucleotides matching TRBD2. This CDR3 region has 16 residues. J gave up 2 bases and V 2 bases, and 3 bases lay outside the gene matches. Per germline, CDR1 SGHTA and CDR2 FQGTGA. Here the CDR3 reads CASSLSGRAGANVLTF. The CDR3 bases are TGTGCCAGCAGCTTATCGGGGAGGGCTGGGGCCAACGTCCTGACTTTC.

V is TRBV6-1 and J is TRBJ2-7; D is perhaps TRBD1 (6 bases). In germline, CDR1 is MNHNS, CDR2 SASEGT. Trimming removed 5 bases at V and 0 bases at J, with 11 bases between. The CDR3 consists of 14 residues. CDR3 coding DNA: TGTGCCAGCAGTTCCCGGACAGACTCCTACGAGCAGTACTTC. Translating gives CASSSRTDSYEQYF.

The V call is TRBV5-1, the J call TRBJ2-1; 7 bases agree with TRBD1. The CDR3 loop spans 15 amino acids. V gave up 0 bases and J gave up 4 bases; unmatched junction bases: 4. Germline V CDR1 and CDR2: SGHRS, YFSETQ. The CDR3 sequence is CASSLDRGQYNEQFF. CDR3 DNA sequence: TGCGCCAGCAGCTTGGACCGGGGACAGTACAATGAGCAGTTCTTC. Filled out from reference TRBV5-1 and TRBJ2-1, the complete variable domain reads KAGVTQTPRYLIKTRGQQVTLSCSPISGHRSVSWYQQTPGQGLQFLFEYFSETQRNKGNFPGRFSGRQFSNSRSEMNVSTLELGDSALYLCASSLDRGQYNEQFFGPGTRLTVL.

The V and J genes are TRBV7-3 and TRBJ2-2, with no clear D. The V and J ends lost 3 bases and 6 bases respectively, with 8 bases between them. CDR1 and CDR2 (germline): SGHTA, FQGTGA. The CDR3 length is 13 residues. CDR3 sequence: CASSFIRSGELFF. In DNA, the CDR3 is TGTGCCAGCAGCTTTATAAGGTCCGGGGAGCTGTTTTTT.

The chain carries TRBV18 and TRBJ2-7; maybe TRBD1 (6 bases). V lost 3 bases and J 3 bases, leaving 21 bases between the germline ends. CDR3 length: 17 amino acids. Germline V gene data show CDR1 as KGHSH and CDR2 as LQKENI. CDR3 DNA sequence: TGTGCCAGCTCACCTCCCTACCTCGACAGGAATCTCTACGAGCAGTACTTC. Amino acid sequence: CASSPPYLDRNLYEQYF. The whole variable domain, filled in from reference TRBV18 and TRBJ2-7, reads NAGVMQNPRHLVRRRGQEARLRCSPMKGHSHVYWYRQLPEEGLKFMVYLQKENIIDESGMPKERFSAEFPKEGPSILRIQQVVRGDSAAYFCASSPPYLDRNLYEQYFGPGTRLTVT.

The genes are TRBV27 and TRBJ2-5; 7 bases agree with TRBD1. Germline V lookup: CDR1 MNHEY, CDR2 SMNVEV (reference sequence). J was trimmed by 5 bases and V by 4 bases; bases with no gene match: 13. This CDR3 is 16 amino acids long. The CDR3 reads CASSYSRGTIRETQYF. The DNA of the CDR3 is TGTGCCAGCAGTTATAGCAGGGGGACGATACGGGAGACCCAGTACTTC.

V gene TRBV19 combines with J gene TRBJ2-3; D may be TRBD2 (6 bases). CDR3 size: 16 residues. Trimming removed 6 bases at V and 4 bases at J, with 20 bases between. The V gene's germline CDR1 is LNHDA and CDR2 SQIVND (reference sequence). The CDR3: CASSTTGRDIADTQYF. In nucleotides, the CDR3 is TGTGCCAGTAGCACGACGGGGCGGGATATCGCAGATACGCAGTATTTT. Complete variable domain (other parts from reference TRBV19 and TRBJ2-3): DGGITQSPKYLFRKEGQNVTLSCEQNLNHDAMYWYRQDPGQGLRLIYYSQIVNDFQKGDIAEGYSVSREKKESFPLTVTSAQKNPTAFYLCASSTTGRDIADTQYFGPGTRLTVL.

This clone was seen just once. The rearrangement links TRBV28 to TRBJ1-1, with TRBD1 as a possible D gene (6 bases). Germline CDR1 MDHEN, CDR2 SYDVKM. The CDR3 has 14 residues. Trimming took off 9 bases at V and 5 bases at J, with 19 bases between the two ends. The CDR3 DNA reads TGTGCCAGTAACCTTAGGGGGGGGACGACTGAAGCTTTCTTT. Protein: CASNLRGGTTEAFF.

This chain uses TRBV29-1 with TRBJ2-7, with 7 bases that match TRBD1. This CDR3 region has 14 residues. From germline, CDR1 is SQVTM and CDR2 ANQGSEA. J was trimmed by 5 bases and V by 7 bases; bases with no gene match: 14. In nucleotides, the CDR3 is TGCAGCGCTGGGCCTACAGGGGTGCTAGACGAGCAGTACTTC. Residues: CSAGPTGVLDEQYF.

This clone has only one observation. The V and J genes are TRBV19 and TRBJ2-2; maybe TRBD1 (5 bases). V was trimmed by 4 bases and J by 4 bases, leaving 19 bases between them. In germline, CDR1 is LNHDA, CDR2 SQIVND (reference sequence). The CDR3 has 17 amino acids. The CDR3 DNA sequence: TGTGCCAGTAGTAGCCCCTGGACAAAAAGGGCCACCGGGGAGCTGTTTTTT. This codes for CASSSPWTKRATGELFF.

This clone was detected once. CDR3 nucleotides: TGCAGCGACCCGGAGGGTAGCTTTGACAGTCAGCCCCAGCATTTT. As protein: CSDPEGSFDSQPQHF. The chain combines TRBV29-1 with TRBJ1-5; a weak D match, TRBD1 (5 bases). The CDR3 has 15 amino acids. The V end lost 7 bases, the J end lost 6 bases, and 22 bases lay between the germline ends. The germline V gene encodes CDR1 SQVTM and CDR2 ANQGSEA.

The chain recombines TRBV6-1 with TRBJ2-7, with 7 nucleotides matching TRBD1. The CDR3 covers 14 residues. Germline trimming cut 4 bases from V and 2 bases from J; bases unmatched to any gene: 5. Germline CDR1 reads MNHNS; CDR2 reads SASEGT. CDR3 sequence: CASSGQGSPYEQYF. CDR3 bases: TGTGCCAGCAGTGGACAGGGTTCTCCCTACGAGCAGTACTTC.

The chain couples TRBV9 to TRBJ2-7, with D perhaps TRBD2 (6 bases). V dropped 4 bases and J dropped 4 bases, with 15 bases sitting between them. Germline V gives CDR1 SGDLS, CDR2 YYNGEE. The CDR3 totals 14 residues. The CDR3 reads CASSPVRGGYEQYF. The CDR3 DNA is TGTGCCAGCAGCCCGGTACGTGGGGGGTACGAGCAGTACTTC. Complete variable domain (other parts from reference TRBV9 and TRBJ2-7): DSGVTQTPKHLITATGQRVTLRCSPRSGDLSVYWYQQSLDQGLQFLIQYYNGEERAKGNILERFSAQQFPDLHSELNLSSLELGDSALYFCASSPVRGGYEQYFGPGTRLTVT.

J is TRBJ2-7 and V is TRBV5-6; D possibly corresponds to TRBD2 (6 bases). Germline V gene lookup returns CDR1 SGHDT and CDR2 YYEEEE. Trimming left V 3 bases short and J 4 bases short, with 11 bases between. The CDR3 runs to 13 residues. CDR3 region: CASSWGLEYEQYF. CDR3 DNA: TGTGCCAGCAGCTGGGGACTTGAGTACGAGCAGTACTTC. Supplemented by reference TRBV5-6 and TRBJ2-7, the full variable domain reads DAGVTQSPTHLIKTRGQQVTLRCSPKSGHDTVSWYQQALGQGPQFIFQYYEEEERQRGNFPDRFSGHQFPNYSSELNVNALLLGDSALYLCASSWGLEYEQYFGPGTRLTVT.

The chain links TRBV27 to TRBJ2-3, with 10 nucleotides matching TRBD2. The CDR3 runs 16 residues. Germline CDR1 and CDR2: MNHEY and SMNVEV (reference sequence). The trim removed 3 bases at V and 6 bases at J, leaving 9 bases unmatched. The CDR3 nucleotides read TGTGCCAGCAGTTTGGGACTAGCGATAACGGGGGATACGCAGTATTTT. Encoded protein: CASSLGLAITGDTQYF.

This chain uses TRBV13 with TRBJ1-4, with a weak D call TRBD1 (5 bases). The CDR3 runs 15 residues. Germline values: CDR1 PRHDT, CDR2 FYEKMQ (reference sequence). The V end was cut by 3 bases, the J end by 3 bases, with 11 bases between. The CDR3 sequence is CASSFGATANEKLFF. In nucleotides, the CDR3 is TGTGCCAGCAGCTTCGGGGCTACGGCTAATGAAAAACTGTTTTTT.

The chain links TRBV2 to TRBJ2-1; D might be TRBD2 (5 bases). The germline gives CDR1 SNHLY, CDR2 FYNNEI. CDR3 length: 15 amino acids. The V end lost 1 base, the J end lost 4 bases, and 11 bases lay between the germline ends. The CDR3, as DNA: TGTGCCAGCAGTGAAGTATATAGGGAGTACAATGAGCAGTTCTTC. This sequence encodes CASSEVYREYNEQFF.

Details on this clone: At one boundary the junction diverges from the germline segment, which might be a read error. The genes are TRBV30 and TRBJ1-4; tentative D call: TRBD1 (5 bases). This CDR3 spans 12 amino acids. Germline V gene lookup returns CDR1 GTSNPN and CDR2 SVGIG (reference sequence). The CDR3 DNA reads TGTGCCTGGACTCAGGGTAATGAAAAGCTGTTTTTT. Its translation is CAWTQGNEKLFF.

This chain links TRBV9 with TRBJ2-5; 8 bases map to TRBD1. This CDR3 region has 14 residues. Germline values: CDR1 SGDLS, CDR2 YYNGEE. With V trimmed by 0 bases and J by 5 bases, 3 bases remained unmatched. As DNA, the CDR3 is TGTGCCAGCAGCGTAGGGGACAGGCCTGAGACCCAGTACTTC. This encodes CASSVGDRPETQYF.

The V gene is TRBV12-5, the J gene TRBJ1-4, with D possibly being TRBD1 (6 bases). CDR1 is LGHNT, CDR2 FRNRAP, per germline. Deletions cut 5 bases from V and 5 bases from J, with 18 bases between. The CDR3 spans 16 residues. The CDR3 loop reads CASGPPTRGGNEKLFF. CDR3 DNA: TGTGCTAGTGGTCCACCCACGAGGGGGGGAAATGAAAAACTGTTTTTT.

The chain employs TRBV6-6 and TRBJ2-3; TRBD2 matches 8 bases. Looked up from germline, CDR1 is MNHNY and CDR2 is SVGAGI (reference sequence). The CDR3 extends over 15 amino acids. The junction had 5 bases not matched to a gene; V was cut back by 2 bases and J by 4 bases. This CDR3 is CASSYSGRGSDTQYF. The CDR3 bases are TGTGCCAGCAGTTACAGCGGGAGAGGGTCAGATACGCAGTATTTT.

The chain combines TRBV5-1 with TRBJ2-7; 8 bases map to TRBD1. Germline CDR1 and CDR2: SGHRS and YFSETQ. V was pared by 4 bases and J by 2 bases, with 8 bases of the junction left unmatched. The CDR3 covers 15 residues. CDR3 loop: CASSADRERTYEQYF. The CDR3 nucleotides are TGCGCCAGCAGCGCGGACAGGGAGAGGACCTACGAGCAGTACTTC.

CDR3 protein: CASSAGQGITDTQYF. In DNA, the CDR3 is TGCGCCAGCAGCGCGGGACAGGGGATCACAGATACGCAGTATTTT. The V and J genes are TRBV5-1 and TRBJ2-3; 10 bases are shared with TRBD1. The V gene's germline CDR1 is SGHRS and CDR2 YFSETQ. The V and J ends lost 4 bases and 2 bases, in that order; junction bases with no gene match: 4. This CDR3 spans 15 amino acids.

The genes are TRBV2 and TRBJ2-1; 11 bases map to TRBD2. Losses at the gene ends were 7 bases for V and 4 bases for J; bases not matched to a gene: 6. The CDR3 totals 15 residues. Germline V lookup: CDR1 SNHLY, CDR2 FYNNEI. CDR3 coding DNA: TGTGCCAGCATCGAGAGACTAGCGGGATACAATGAGCAGTTCTTC. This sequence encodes CASIERLAGYNEQFF.